The text below deals with one TCR beta chain. Trimming cost V 5 bases and J 9 bases, with 11 bases left between them. There are 12 residues in the CDR3. Germline V lookup: CDR1 SEHNR, CDR2 FQNEAQ (reference sequence). The entry originates in a study of cytomegalovirus exposure and HLA in healthy donors. Amplification used 60 Vbeta primers and 13 Jbeta primers. Profiled with immunoSEQ multiplex PCR; TCRdb holds only in-frame clones, not every one. The profile shows over 85,000 clones, around three quarters of them singletons. V gene TRBV7-9 combines with J gene TRBJ1-5; D not resolved. Sequenced input: PBMCs. The receptor's source is a woman aged 30 to 39 in good health and CMV-seronegative. The CDR3, as DNA: TGTGCCAGCAGCCCCGGGTACCGGCCCCAGCATTTT. Its protein product is CASSPGYRPQHF.